These T cell receptor beta chains were read from a single sample in a study of identical twins. TCRdb called the 5' RACE reads again in MiXCR, with one record for every CDR3 protein. This table holds a few hundred thousand distinct CDR3 sequences, 13% to 15% found once. The data were also submitted as part of a second study, on yellow fever vaccine responses in identical twins.

The source material was CD4+ T cells sorted from blood. The receptor set was obtained from a woman aged 18-29 years in good health. Both conserved end residues are part of each CDR3. Each record gives: V gene, D gene, J gene, clone size, CDR3 protein, CDR3 DNA. A D gene is named only where the DNA matches it firmly. Part of the rows lack a size; the others show once, few, many or a class for expanded clones.

>TRBV5-1|TRBD2|TRBJ2-1|few
CASSSGLAGGPSNEQFF
TGCGCCAGCAGCTCTGGACTAGCGGGAGGTCCTTCTAATGAGCAGTTCTTC
>TRBV27|NA|TRBJ2-5|NA
CACVKGKETQYF
TGTGCCTGCGTGAAGGGCAAAGAGACCCAGTACTTC
>TRBV2|NA|TRBJ1-1|few
CASSATGIGTEAFF
TGTGCCAGCAGTGCTACAGGGATAGGCACTGAAGCTTTCTTT
>TRBV4-1|TRBD2|TRBJ2-1|NA
CASSQPPLAGGNNEQFF
TGCGCCAGCAGCCAGCCCCCCCTAGCGGGAGGGAACAATGAGCAGTTCTTC
>TRBV5-6|NA|TRBJ2-3|few
CASSFTSSTDTQYF
TGTGCCAGCAGCTTTACTTCTAGCACAGATACGCAGTATTTT
>TRBV20-1|TRBD2|TRBJ2-1|few
CSASSSGGVGEQFF
TGCAGTGCTAGTTCCAGCGGGGGGGTAGGTGAGCAGTTCTTC
>TRBV5-5|NA|TRBJ1-5|NA
CASSTGPYSNQPQHF
TGTGCCAGCAGCACAGGGCCTTATAGCAATCAGCCCCAGCATTTT
>TRBV6-1|NA|TRBJ1-5|few
CASSEAAQLSQHF
TGTGCCAGCAGTGAAGCCGCGCAGCTATCCCAGCATTTT
>TRBV14|NA|TRBJ2-2|NA
CASSQIGMGRRTGELFF
TGTGCCAGCAGCCAAATTGGAATGGGAAGAAGGACCGGGGAGCTGTTTTTT
>TRBV2|NA|TRBJ2-3|few
CASTRQQTSTDTQYF
TGTGCCAGCACCCGACAGCAAACTAGCACAGATACGCAGTATTTT
>TRBV27|TRBD1|TRBJ2-7|NA
CASSASGTGHYEQYF
TGTGCCAGCAGTGCGTCCGGGACAGGGCACTACGAGCAGTACTTC
>TRBV5-1|NA|TRBJ2-3|few
CASSYGWPSTDTQYF
TGCGCCAGCAGCTACGGATGGCCTAGCACAGATACGCAGTATTTT
>TRBV29-1|NA|TRBJ2-1|NA
CSSGTRLSNEQFF
TGCAGCTCCGGGACTCGACTTTCCAATGAGCAGTTCTTC
>TRBV20-1|NA|TRBJ1-1|few
CSAPGGAGWNTEAFF
TGCAGTGCCCCCGGGGGAGCGGGATGGAACACTGAAGCTTTCTTT
>TRBV7-3|TRBD2|TRBJ2-1|NA
CASSPILLTSGFYNEQFF
TGTGCCAGCAGCCCGATTCTCCTGACTAGCGGATTCTACAATGAGCAGTTCTTC
>TRBV5-6|NA|TRBJ1-5|few
CASSLAGVGQPQHF
TGTGCCAGCAGCTTGGCCGGGGTCGGTCAGCCCCAGCATTTT
>TRBV12-3/TRBV12-4|TRBD2|TRBJ2-5|NA
CASRSMGGYTQYF
TGTGCCAGCAGGTCAATGGGAGGGTACACCCAGTACTTC
>TRBV4-1|NA|TRBJ2-3|few
CASSQSSWGSTDTQYF
TGCGCCAGCAGCCAATCCTCGTGGGGGAGCACAGATACGCAGTATTTT
>TRBV27|TRBD1|TRBJ1-1|few
CASSLLGQMNTEAFF
TGTGCCAGCAGTTTATTGGGACAGATGAACACTGAAGCTTTCTTT
>TRBV12-3/TRBV12-4|NA|TRBJ2-7|many
CASSGGRGEEYEQYF
TGTGCCAGCAGCGGGGGTAGGGGAGAGGAGTACGAGCAGTACTTC
>TRBV18|TRBD2|TRBJ2-1|NA
CASSPVALAGGNEQFF
TGTGCCAGCTCACCAGTGGCGCTAGCGGGAGGCAATGAGCAGTTCTTC
>TRBV20-1|TRBD1|TRBJ2-5|NA
CSATVPGTGGETQYF
TGCAGTGCCACCGTTCCCGGGACAGGGGGAGAGACCCAGTACTTC
>TRBV19|TRBD2|TRBJ2-5|few
CASRGLAGGRETQYF
TGTGCCAGTAGGGGACTAGCGGGAGGTAGGGAGACCCAGTACTTC
>TRBV20-1|TRBD2|TRBJ2-3|few
CSARRGGTDTQYF
TGCAGTGCTAGGCGGGGGGGCACAGATACGCAGTATTTT
>TRBV7-8|NA|TRBJ1-1|few
CASSLQGRNTEAFF
TGTGCCAGCAGCTTACAGGGCCGGAACACTGAAGCTTTCTTT
>TRBV28|TRBD2|TRBJ2-1|NA
CASSLPGLATNEQFF
TGTGCCAGCAGTTTACCCGGACTAGCGACGAATGAGCAGTTCTTC
>TRBV20-1|TRBD1|TRBJ2-6|once
CSATGGAAGANVLTF
TGCAGTGCTACAGGGGGCGCAGCCGGGGCCAACGTCCTGACTTTC
>TRBV9|TRBD2|TRBJ2-4|NA
CASSPEREGPINIQYF
TGTGCCAGCAGCCCCGAGCGGGAGGGCCCTATCAACATTCAGTACTTC
>TRBV7-9|TRBD2|TRBJ2-1|NA
CASSLTLAGDEQFF
TGTGCCAGCAGCTTAACCCTAGCGGGGGATGAGCAGTTCTTC
>TRBV5-1|NA|TRBJ2-3|few
CASSLEQITDTQYF
TGCGCCAGCAGCTTGGAGCAGATCACAGATACGCAGTATTTT
>TRBV6-4|TRBD1|TRBJ2-3|NA
CASSVDRVDTQYF
TGTGCCAGCAGTGTGGACAGGGTGGATACGCAGTATTTT
>TRBV2|TRBD2|TRBJ2-1|NA
CASSGGGLNNEQFF
TGTGCCAGCAGTGGCGGGGGGCTCAACAATGAGCAGTTCTTC
>TRBV9|NA|TRBJ2-3|few
CASSVGSGALTDTQYF
TGTGCCAGCAGCGTAGGATCGGGGGCCCTCACAGATACGCAGTATTTT
>TRBV10-3|NA|TRBJ2-2|few
CAISEWTGELFF
TGTGCCATCAGTGAGTGGACCGGGGAGCTGTTTTTT
>TRBV5-1|NA|TRBJ2-7|few
CASSLDPTGTYEQYF
TGCGCCAGCAGCTTGGACCCGACAGGTACCTACGAGCAGTACTTC
>TRBV25-1|NA|TRBJ2-3|NA
CASSGPRGVGTDTQYF
TGTGCCAGCAGTGGGCCTAGGGGGGTGGGCACAGATACGCAGTATTTT
>TRBV12-3/TRBV12-4|NA|TRBJ2-1|few
CASSYHPHEQFF
TGTGCCAGCAGTTACCACCCCCATGAGCAGTTCTTC
>TRBV18|TRBD2|TRBJ2-3|few
CASSPPSQRGALTDTQFF
TGTGCCAGCTCACCACCGAGCCAGCGGGGGGCCCTCACAGATACGCAGTTTTTT
>TRBV15|NA|TRBJ2-1|few
CATSLGRASSYNEQFF
TGTGCCACCAGCCTCGGACGCGCAAGCTCCTACAATGAGCAGTTCTTC
>TRBV6-1|NA|TRBJ2-7|NA
CASSEAGGTTYEQYF
TGTGCCAGCAGTGAAGCAGGAGGGACGACCTACGAGCAGTACTTC
>TRBV19|NA|TRBJ2-1|NA
CASSKRGTHEQFF
TGTGCCAGTAGTAAACGGGGGACGCATGAGCAGTTCTTC
>TRBV6-2/TRBV6-3|TRBD1|TRBJ2-2|NA
CASRADRISYTGELFF
TGTGCCAGCAGGGCGGACAGGATCTCGTACACCGGGGAGCTGTTTTTT
>TRBV20-1|TRBD2|TRBJ2-3|NA
CSATGTSGRSDTQYF
TGCAGTGCGACGGGGACTAGCGGGAGGTCCGATACGCAGTATTTT
>TRBV24-1|NA|TRBJ2-1|NA
CATSDSTGLYEQFF
TGTGCCACCAGTGACTCAACAGGGTTGTATGAGCAGTTCTTC
>TRBV20-1|NA|TRBJ2-1|NA
CSAKETGPLNNEQFF
TGCAGTGCTAAGGAGACGGGACCGCTTAACAATGAGCAGTTCTTC
>TRBV15|NA|TRBJ2-1|few
CATSRDPPEDEQFF
TGTGCCACCAGCAGAGATCCCCCGGAAGATGAGCAGTTCTTC
>TRBV15|NA|TRBJ1-4|few
CATSRAGKDNEKLFF
TGTGCCACCAGCAGAGCAGGGAAGGATAATGAAAAACTGTTTTTT
>TRBV5-6|NA|TRBJ2-4|few
CASSLPGFGKNIQYF
TGTGCCAGCAGCTTGCCAGGGTTCGGCAAAAACATTCAGTACTTC
>TRBV4-2|NA|TRBJ2-5|few
CASRQGGGITQETQYF
TGTGCCAGCAGGCAAGGGGGGGGGATAACTCAAGAGACCCAGTACTTC
>TRBV12-3/TRBV12-4|NA|TRBJ2-5|NA
CASSPKTRGETQYF
TGTGCCAGCAGCCCAAAGACTAGAGGCGAGACCCAGTACTTC